This TCR beta chain was observed in a study of Ad26.COV2.S vaccination and SARS-CoV-2 variants (dated by TCRdb to the early 2020s). With respect to the entire study: Donors in the vaccine arm were drawn from COV1001, a phase I-IIa trial of Ad26.COV2.S in healthy adults that was multicentre, randomized, double-blind and placebo-controlled. Ad26.COV2.S was given intramuscularly at 5x10^10 or 1x10^11 viral particles, as a single shot or as two shots 56 days apart. The specificity and breadth of SARS-CoV-2-reactive T cell receptors after Ad26.COV2.S vaccination were assessed by TCRbeta repertoire sequencing. The TCR-sequenced set comprised about 32 samples: some 20 Ad26.COV2.S vaccine recipients, 5 placebo recipients and 8 SARS-CoV-2 convalescent individuals. Trial participants were randomized into five groups of five: low-dose or high-dose Ad26.COV2.S given once or twice, or placebo on both occasions. Blinding of investigators to trial group allocation was maintained during experiments and outcome assessment.

The meaning of the sample's treatment or condition label: over 15 received Ad26.COV2.S at low or high dose, single or two shots; roughly five received placebo; per-sample allocation not given. For vaccine and placebo recipients, the sequenced repertoires came from samples collected on day 63 after the first injection. Between 29 July and 7 August 2020, Cohort 1b enrolled 25 adults aged 18-55 years at one site in Boston, USA. Ad26.COV2.S was a replication-incompetent adenovirus type 26 vector expressing a prefusion-stabilized SARS-CoV-2 spike protein from the original Wuhan strain. TCRbeta CDR3 regions were sequenced with the immunoSEQ Assay. After extraction, genomic DNA underwent amplification by bias-controlled multiplex PCR, followed by high-throughput sequencing. As for how the authors treated the data: To quantify the absolute abundance of every unique TCRbeta CDR3 region, sequences were collapsed and filtered. T cell fraction was estimated by normalization of TCRbeta template counts to usable DNA, with usable DNA being measured through amplification of reference genes present in all nucleated cells. Repertoire TCRs were annotated as SARS-CoV-2-specific by exact matching of V gene, CDR3 amino acid sequence and J gene to a known reactive TCR set. The reference SARS-CoV-2 TCR set was derived from MIRA and filtered for enrichment in COVID-19-positive ImmuneCODE repertoires, a step that removed public or cross-reactive TCRs. Using the MIRA antigens, annotated TCRs were further analysed by specific ORF or by position within an ORF. Depth was the summed frequency of annotated unique rearrangements, while breadth was defined as annotated unique rearrangements over total unique productive rearrangements. Two-sided Wilcoxon rank-sum tests were used to compare TCR breadth between groups. The table comes from immuneACCESS by way of TCRdb, which keeps in-frame sequences with V and J called. Part of the clones is missing from these tables; in studies checked, under half for an unresolved V gene and the rest for unknown reasons. V, J and clone size were drawn from that table, and D and trimming were deduced from the DNA. The sample table shows around 300,000 clones, and about nine tenths are seen once. The ten largest clones take up 6.4% of the sample.

The research as a whole found: After vaccination, spike-specific CD8+ and CD4+ T cell responses were reported to show substantial breadth. Comparable non-spike TCR breadth was observed between vaccine and placebo recipients, consistent with only spike being contained in the vaccine. The study was not powered for comparison of responses between vaccine doses or regimens. It was noted by the authors that total T cell responses may have been underestimated by the TCR breadth and depth analyses. Spike-specific TCR breadth was higher in Ad26.COV2.S recipients than in placebo recipients (P = 0.0014).

A few counts support this clone. The antigen it recognizes is unknown. No much larger clone is present one base from it, and per-base qualities are unavailable. The germline V gene provides CDR1 MGHRA and CDR2 YSYEKL. Spanning cysteine to phenylalanine, the CDR3 consists of 15 amino acids. The entry retains the CDR3 DNA only, 45 bases that are in frame from base 1. A distance of 17 bases separates the germline ends of V and J, which lose 2 bases and 7 bases respectively. This sequence uses TRBV4-1 and TRBJ1-2; 6 matching bases give a weak D call of TRBD1. Sequenced material: peripheral blood, taken in a trial of Ad26.COV2.S vaccine versus placebo. This sequence was found in a person between 18 and 59 years old who received the Ad26.COV2.S COVID-19 vaccine or a placebo. The DNA is TGCGCCAGCAGCCAATCACAGGGCTTTCGGGTTGGCTACACCTTC. The encoded protein is CASSQSQGFRVGYTF.